The entry that follows covers one T cell receptor (beta chain) sequence. From the 5' RACE reads, TCRdb called clonotypes with MiXCR, one entry per CDR3 protein. Found here are 190,000 or so distinct CDR3 sequences, approximately 30% of them singletons; the top ten hold roughly an eighth. The CDR3 loop spans 15 amino acids. Trimming took off 2 bases at V and 6 bases at J, with 15 bases between the two ends. The germline CDR1 and CDR2 sequences are SGHRS and YFSETQ. The data stem from a study of T-cell memory formation after mild COVID-19. The specimen sequenced was PBMCs or a T cell subset sorted from them (not recorded which). The chain links TRBV5-1 to TRBJ2-4; perhaps TRBD1 as D (5 bases). The sequence came from an adult woman who had mild COVID-19 (a few samples of this study predate the infection). Cell type and time point are not known. The DNA for the CDR3 is TGCGCCAGCAGCTTAGGGGATGTCGATCGAAACATTCAGTACTTC. This encodes CASSLGDVDRNIQYF.